This T cell receptor beta chain was found in a study of blood T cell repertoires in COVID-19. About the study: Spain, Italy and the United States supplied samples that represented acute and convalescent COVID-19. From T cells, B-cell-depleted T cells, or PBMCs came the material, which was cDNA or gDNA.

Original processing notes: Estimation of nucleated cell counts relied on the amplification of reference gene primers. Method: immunoSEQ multiplex PCR; TCRdb's copy keeps in-frame clones and lacks some. V and J calls plus clone size are reproduced from that table; the DNA served to infer D and trimming. Seen here are approximately 82,000 clones, roughly four fifths observed once, and the top ten hold around an eighth. Germline CDR1 reads SGHVS; CDR2 reads FQNEAQ. This CDR3 has 16 residues. J gave up 7 bases and V 5 bases, and 10 bases lay outside the gene matches. The material sequenced was peripheral blood. The chain is built from TRBV7-8 and TRBJ2-7, with TRBD2 matching over 14 bases. This clonotype was sampled from a human donor in a cohort sampled during active COVID-19. This chain's CDR3 is CASSPPRTSGGLEQYF. CDR3 nucleotides: TGTGCCAGCAGCCCGCCCCGGACTAGCGGGGGGCTTGAGCAGTACTTC.